This TCR beta chain was sequenced for a study of cytomegalovirus exposure and HLA in healthy donors. Study findings and constraints: HLA restriction was apparent for most CMV-associated TCR beta chains in a later analysis. Later analysis indicated greater clonal expansion among HLA-associated TCR beta chains than among equally common other chains.

This clone was counted at least ten times. Its antigen is not known. The PCR employed 60 Vbeta primers together with 13 Jbeta primers. The data were produced by immunoSEQ multiplex PCR, yet TCRdb's version contains in-frame clones alone and is incomplete. The table lists about 210,000 clones, about three quarters of them singletons, with approximately 0.47% in the top ten. CDR1 MNHNS and CDR2 SASEGT come from the germline V gene. There are 15 residues in the CDR3. V was clipped by 2 bases and J by 7 bases, with 14 bases between them. Unrecorded immune exposures were likely, despite nominal health at sampling.

The chain recombines TRBV6-1 with TRBJ1-4, with D possibly being TRBD1 (5 bases). This TCR derives from a boy younger than 18 in good health and CMV-seronegative. Sequencing was carried out using PBMCs. The chain's CDR3 is CASSESDGGGEKLFF. The CDR3, as DNA: TGTGCCAGCAGTGAATCCGACGGGGGTGGTGAAAAACTGTTTTTT.